This T cell receptor beta chain was recovered during a study of molecular identifiers for immune sequencing clone quantification. This clonotype was seen more than once but under ten times. Antigen specificity is unknown. Overall study findings and caveats: Detectable among approximately 930,000 naive cells, according to reports, was Jurkat TCR RNA spiked in from one cell.

V was trimmed by 4 bases and J by 8 bases, leaving 14 bases between them. This CDR3 is built from 13 residues. Previously described methods and listed TCR primers were employed for the bulk TCR libraries. TCRdb reprocessed the PCR reads with MiXCR, giving one entry per CDR3 protein. The sample gives over 600,000 distinct CDR3 sequences, 20% of which show up once; under 0.95% is in the top ten. This receptor was obtained from a human donor in good health. Some libraries in this study had Jurkat cell RNA spiked in. Sequenced: naive CD8+ T cells from blood, with Jurkat cell RNA spiked in. The sample's subset: FACS-sorted CD8+CD4-CCR7+CD45RA+ naive T cells. This chain joins TRBV12-3 or TRBV12-4 and TRBJ1-2; D ambiguous. CDR3 residues: CASSYTDWTGYTF. The CDR3 DNA sequence: TGTGCCAGCAGTTACACTGACTGGACCGGCTACACCTTC.